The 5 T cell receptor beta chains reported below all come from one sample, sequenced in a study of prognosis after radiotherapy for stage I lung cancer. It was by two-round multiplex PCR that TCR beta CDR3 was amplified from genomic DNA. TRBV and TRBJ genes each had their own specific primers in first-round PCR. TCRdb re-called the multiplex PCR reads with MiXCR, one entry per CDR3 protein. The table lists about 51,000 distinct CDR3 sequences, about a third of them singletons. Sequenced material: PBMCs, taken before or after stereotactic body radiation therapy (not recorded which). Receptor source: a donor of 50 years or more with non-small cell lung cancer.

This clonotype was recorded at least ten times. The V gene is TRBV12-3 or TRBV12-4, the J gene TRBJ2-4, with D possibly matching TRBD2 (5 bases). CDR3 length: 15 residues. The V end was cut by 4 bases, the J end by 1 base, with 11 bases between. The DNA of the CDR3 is TGTGCCAGCAGTTCACTCTCGGGGGCCAAAAACATTCAGTACTTC. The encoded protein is CASSSLSGAKNIQYF.

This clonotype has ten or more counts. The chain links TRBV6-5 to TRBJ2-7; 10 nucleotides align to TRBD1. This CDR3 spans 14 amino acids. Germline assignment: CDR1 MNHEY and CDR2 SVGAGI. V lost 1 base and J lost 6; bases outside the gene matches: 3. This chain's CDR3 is CASSYLTGGREQYF. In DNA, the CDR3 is TGTGCCAGCAGTTACTTGACAGGGGGCCGCGAGCAGTACTTC.

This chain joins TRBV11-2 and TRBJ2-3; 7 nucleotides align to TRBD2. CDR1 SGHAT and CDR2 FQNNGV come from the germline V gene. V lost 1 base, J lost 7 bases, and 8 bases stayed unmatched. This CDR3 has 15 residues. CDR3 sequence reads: CASSLAPSGKNTQYF. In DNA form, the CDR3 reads TGTGCCAGCAGCTTAGCCCCTAGCGGCAAAAATACGCAGTATTTT.

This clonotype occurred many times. This CDR3 reads CASSPLLGQGGSSYNEQFF. The CDR3, as DNA: TGTGCCAGCAGCCCCTTGCTGGGTCAGGGGGGGAGTTCATACAATGAGCAGTTCTTC. This chain joins TRBV12-3 or TRBV12-4 and TRBJ2-1, with D tentatively TRBD1 or TRBD2 (7 bases each). Trimming took 6 bases from V and 4 from J, leaving 28 bases between them. This CDR3 spans 19 amino acids.

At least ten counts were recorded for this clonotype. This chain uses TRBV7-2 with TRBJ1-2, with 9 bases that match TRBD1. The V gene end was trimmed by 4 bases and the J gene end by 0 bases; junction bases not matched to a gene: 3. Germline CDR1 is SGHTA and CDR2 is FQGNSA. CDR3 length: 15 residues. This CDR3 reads CASSYRDRANYGYTF. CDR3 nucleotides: TGTGCCAGCAGCTACCGGGACAGGGCTAACTATGGCTACACCTTC.